The 4 T cell receptor beta chains given below trace back to one sample, sequenced in a study of breast tumors, draining lymph nodes, adjacent tissues. TCRdb used MiXCR to reprocess the multiplex PCR reads, holding one entry per CDR3 protein. The sample records about 270,000 distinct CDR3 sequences, about 33% being singletons. Samples came from axillary lymph nodes draining the breast cancer. The source material was axillary lymph node tissue. All receptors come from a female donor with breast cancer. Some clones in this sample may be carry-over from other donors' samples.

The table lists this clonotype with many counts. The chain is built from TRBV7-9 and TRBJ2-7; 7 bases are shared with TRBD1. Per germline, CDR1 SEHNR and CDR2 FQNEAQ (reference sequence). CDR3 size: 12 residues. The trim removed 5 bases at V and 6 bases at J, leaving 4 bases unmatched. CDR3 amino acids: CASSQNRGEQYF. CDR3 sequence (DNA): TGTGCCAGCAGCCAGAACAGGGGCGAGCAGTACTTC.

The sample holds many counts of this clonotype. The chain couples TRBV10-3 to TRBJ2-5; D not resolved. The V end was cut by 8 bases, the J end by 1 base, with 17 bases between. Looked up from germline, CDR1 is ENHRY and CDR2 is SYGVKD. The CDR3 has 15 amino acids. The CDR3 sequence: CAIARSEFSQETQYF. The CDR3 DNA reads TGTGCCATCGCCAGATCGGAGTTCAGCCAAGAGACCCAGTACTTC.

This clonotype was recorded many times. The genes are TRBV6-5 and TRBJ2-3; a weak D match, TRBD2 (5 bases). CDR3 length equals 12 residues. V lost 6 bases to trimming and J lost 2 bases, with 6 bases between them. The germline V gene has CDR1 MNHEY and CDR2 SVGAGI. CDR3 DNA sequence: TGTGCCAGCAGCGGGATCACAGATACGCAGTATTTT. Protein sequence: CASSGITDTQYF.

As for this clonotype: Just one base apart from a much larger clone, this may be a read error. The rearrangement links TRBV20-1 to TRBJ2-6; D is perhaps TRBD1 (6 bases). CDR3 size: 16 residues. The V end lost 2 bases, the J end lost 6 bases, and 17 bases lay between the germline ends. Germline values: CDR1 DFQATT, CDR2 SNEGSKA (reference sequence). CDR3 residues: CSARNRAGTAANVLTF. The CDR3 DNA follows: TGCAGTGCTAGAAACAGGGCCGGAACTGCGGCCAACGTCCTGACTTTC.